The entry below describes one T cell receptor beta chain. Original handling: Cell counts per sample came from amplifying reference gene primers. Measured with immunoSEQ multiplex PCR; TCRdb has only the in-frame clones, and not every one. V, J and clone size are those of that table, while D and trimming were read from the DNA. The repertoire holds about 72,000 clones, with around 84% as singletons. This entry comes from a study of blood T cell repertoires in COVID-19. Study as a whole: From the United States, Italy and Spain came samples of acute and convalescent COVID-19.

In germline, CDR1 is SEHNR, CDR2 FQNEAQ (reference sequence). V lost 1 base, J lost 3 bases, and 6 bases lay in between. CDR3 size: 13 residues. The sequence came from a man between 65 and 85 years old with active or convalescent COVID-19. The source material was peripheral blood. The rearrangement links TRBV7-9 to TRBJ1-1, with D unresolved. In nucleotides, the CDR3 is TGTGCCAGCAGCTTAGTTGGAGACACTGAAGCTTTCTTT. Translated, it gives CASSLVGDTEAFF.